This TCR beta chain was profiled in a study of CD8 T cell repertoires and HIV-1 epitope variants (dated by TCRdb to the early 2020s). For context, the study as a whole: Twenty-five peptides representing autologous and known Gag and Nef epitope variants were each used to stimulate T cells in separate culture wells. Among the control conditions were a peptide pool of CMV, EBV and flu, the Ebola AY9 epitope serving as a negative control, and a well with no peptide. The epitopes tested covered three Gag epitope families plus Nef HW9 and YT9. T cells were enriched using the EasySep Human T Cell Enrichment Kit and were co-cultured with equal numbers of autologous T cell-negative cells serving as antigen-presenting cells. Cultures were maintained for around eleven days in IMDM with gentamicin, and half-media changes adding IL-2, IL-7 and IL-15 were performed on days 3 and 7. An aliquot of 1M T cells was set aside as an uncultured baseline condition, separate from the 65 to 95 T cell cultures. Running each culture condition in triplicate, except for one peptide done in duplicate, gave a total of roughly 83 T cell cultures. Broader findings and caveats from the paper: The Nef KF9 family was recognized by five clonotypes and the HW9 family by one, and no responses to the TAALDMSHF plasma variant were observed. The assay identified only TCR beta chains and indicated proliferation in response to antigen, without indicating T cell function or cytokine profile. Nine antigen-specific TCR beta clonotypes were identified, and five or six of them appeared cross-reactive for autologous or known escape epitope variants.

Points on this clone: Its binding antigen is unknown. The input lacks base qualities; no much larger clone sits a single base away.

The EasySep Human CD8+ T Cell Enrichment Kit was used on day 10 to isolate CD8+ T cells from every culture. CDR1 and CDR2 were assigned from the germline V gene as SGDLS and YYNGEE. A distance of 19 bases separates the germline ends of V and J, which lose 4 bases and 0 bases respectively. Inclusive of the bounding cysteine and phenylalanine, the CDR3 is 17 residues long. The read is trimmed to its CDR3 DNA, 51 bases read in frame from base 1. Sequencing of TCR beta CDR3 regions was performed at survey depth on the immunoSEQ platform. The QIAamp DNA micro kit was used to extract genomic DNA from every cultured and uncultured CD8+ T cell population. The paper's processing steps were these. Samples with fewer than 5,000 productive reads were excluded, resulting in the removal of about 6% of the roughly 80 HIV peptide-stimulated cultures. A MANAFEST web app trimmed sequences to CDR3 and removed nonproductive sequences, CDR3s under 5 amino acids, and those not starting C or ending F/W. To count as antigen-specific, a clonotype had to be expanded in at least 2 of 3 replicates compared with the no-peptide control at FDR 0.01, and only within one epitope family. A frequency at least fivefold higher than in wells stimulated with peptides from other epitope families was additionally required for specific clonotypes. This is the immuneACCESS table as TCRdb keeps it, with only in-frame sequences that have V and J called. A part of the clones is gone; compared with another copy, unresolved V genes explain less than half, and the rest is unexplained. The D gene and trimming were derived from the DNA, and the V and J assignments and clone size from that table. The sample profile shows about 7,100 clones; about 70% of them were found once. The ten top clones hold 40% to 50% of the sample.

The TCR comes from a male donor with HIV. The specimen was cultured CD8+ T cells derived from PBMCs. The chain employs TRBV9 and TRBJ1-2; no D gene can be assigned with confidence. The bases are TGTGCCAGCAGCCCCCTCGAAAAGGCAGCTACTAACTATGGCTACACCTTC. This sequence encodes CASSPLEKAATNYGYTF.